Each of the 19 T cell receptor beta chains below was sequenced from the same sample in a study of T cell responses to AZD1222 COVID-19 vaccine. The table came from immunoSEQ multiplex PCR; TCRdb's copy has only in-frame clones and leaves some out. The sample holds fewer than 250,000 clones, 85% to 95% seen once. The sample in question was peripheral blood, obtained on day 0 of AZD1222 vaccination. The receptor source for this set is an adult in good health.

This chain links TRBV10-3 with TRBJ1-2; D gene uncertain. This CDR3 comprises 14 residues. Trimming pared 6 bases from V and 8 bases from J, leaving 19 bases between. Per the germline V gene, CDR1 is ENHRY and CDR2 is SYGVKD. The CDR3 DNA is TGTGCCATCAGCGATCGGATTATCCGCGGGGGCTACACCTTC. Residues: CAISDRIIRGGYTF.

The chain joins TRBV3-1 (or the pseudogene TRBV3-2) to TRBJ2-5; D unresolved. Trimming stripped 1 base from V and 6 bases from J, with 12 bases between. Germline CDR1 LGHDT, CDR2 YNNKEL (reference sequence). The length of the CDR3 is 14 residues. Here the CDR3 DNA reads TGTGCCAGCAGCCAAGGAGCAGCTTGGAAGACCCAGTACTTC. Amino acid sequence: CASSQGAAWKTQYF.

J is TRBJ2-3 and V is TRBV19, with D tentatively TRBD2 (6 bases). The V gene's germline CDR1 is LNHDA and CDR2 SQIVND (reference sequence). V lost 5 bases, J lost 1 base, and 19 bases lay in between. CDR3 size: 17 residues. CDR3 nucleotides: TGTGCCAGTAGTCCAACCCCCGGGAGCCTGGGCACAGATACGCAGTATTTT. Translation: CASSPTPGSLGTDTQYF.

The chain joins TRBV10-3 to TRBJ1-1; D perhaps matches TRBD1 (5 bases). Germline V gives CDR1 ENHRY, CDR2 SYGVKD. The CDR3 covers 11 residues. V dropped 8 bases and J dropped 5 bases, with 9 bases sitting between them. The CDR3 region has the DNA TGTGCCATCGCCCAGGGTACTGAAGCTTTCTTT. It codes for CAIAQGTEAFF.

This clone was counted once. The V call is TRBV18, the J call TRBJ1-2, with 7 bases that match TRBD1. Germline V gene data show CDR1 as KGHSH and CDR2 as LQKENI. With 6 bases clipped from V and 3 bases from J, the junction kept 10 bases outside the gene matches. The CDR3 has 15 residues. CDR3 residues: CASSPDSGTDYGYTF. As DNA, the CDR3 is TGTGCCAGCTCCCCGGATTCCGGGACAGACTATGGCTACACCTTC.

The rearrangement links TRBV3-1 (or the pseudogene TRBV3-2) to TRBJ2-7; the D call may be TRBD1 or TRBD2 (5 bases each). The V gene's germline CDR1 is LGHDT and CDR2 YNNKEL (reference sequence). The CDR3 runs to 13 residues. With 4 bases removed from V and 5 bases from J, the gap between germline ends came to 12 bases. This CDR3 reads CASSLRDPHEQYF. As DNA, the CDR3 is TGTGCCAGCAGCCTCCGGGACCCCCACGAGCAGTACTTC.

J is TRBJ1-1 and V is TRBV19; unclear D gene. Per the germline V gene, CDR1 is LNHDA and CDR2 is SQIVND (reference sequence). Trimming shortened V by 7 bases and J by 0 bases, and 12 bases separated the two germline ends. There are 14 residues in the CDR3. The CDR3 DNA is TGTGCCAGTAAGGAGTCCGCGATGAACACTGAAGCTTTCTTT. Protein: CASKESAMNTEAFF.

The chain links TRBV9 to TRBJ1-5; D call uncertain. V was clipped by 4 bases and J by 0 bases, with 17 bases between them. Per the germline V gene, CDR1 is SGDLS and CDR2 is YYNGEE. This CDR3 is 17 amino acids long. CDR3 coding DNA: TGTGCCAGCAGCCCAAACAGCTTAACAGATAGCAATCAGCCCCAGCATTTT. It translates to CASSPNSLTDSNQPQHF.

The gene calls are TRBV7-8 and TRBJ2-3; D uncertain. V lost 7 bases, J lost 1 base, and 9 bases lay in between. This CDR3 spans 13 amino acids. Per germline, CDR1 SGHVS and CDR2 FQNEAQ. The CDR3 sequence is CASKESGTDTQYF. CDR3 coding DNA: TGTGCCAGCAAGGAATCAGGCACAGATACGCAGTATTTT.

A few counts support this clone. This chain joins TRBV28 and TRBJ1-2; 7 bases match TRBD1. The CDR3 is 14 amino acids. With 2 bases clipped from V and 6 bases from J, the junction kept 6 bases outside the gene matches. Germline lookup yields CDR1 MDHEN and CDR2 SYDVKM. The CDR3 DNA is TGTGCCAGCAGTTTACAGACAGGGCGGAATGGCTACACCTTC. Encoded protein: CASSLQTGRNGYTF.

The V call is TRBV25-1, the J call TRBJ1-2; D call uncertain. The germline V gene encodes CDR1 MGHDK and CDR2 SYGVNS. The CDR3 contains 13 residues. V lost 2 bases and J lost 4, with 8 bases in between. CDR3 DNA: TGTGCCAGCAGTGAACCCGGACCCTATGGCTACACCTTC. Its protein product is CASSEPGPYGYTF.

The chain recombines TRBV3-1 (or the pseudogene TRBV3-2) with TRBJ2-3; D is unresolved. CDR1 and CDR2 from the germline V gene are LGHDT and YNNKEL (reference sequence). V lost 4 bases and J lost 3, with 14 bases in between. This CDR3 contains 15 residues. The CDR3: CASSRSLGRTDTQYF. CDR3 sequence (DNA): TGTGCCAGCAGCCGATCGCTAGGGCGTACAGATACGCAGTATTTT.

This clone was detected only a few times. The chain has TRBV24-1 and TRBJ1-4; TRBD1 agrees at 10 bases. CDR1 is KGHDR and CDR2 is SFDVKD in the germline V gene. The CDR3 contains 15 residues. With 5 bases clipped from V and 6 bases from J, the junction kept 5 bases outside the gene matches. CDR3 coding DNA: TGTGCCACCAGTGCCACCGGGACAGGGGATGAAAAACTGTTTTTT. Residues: CATSATGTGDEKLFF.

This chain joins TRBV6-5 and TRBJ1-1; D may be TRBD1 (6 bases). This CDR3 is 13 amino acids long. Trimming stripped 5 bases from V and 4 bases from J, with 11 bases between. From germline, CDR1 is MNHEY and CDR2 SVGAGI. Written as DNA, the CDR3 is TGTGCCAGCAGTCGGGACATCCGCACTGAAGCTTTCTTT. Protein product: CASSRDIRTEAFF.

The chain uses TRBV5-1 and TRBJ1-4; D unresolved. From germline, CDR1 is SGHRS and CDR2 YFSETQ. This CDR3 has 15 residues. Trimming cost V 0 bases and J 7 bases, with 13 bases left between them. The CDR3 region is CASSLDTSGSEKLFF. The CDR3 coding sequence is TGCGCCAGCAGCTTGGATACATCGGGTAGTGAAAAACTGTTTTTT.

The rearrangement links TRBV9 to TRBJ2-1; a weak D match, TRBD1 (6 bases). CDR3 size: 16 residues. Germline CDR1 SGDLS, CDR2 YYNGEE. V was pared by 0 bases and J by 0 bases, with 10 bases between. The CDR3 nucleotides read TGTGCCAGCAGCGTAGGGGACACGCGCTCCTACAATGAGCAGTTCTTC. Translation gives CASSVGDTRSYNEQFF.

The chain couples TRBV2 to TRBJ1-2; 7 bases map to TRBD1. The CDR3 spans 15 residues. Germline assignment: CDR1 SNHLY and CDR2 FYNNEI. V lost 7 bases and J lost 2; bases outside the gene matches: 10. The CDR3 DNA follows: TGTGCCAGCAACCTAGGGGGCAGGGGGAACTATGGCTACACCTTC. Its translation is CASNLGGRGNYGYTF.

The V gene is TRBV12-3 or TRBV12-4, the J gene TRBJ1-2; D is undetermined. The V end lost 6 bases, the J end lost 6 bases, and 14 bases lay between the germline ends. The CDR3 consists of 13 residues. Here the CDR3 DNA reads TGTGCCAGCAGCTCTGCTACCGGTGATGGCTACACCTTC. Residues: CASSSATGDGYTF.

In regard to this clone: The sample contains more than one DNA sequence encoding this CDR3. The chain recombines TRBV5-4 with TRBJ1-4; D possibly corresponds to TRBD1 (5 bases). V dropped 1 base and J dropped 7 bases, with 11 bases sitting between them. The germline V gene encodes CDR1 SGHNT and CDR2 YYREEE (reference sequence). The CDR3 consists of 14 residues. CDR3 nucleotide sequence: TGTGCCAGCAGCTTGCAGGGTGCAGCTGAAAAACTGTTTTTT. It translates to CASSLQGAAEKLFF.